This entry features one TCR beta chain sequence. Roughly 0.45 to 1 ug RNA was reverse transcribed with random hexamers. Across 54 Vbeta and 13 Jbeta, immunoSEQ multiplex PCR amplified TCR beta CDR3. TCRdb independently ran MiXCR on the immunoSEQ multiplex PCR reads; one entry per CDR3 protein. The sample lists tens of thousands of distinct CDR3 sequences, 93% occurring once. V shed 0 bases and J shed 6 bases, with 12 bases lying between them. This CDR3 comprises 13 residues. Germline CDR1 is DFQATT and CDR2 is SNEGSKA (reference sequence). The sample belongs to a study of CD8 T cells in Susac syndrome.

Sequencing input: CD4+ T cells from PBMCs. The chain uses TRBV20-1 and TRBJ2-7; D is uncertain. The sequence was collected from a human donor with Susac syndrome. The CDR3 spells CSARDSALGEQYF. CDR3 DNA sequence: TGCAGTGCTAGAGATTCGGCTCTGGGCGAGCAGTACTTC.